This T cell receptor beta chain was retrieved from a study of T cell responses to AZD1222 COVID-19 vaccine. Findings and caveats of the study: At study baseline, merely over 5 AZD1222 recipients were seropositive.

Note on this clone: Its antigen is not identified.

Here immunoSEQ multiplex PCR was the method, and the copy in TCRdb shows in-frame clones only, minus some. The table lists around 80,000 clones, roughly four fifths of them singletons, with approximately 1.3% in the top ten. V lost 4 bases, J lost 2 bases, and 8 bases stayed unmatched. Germline V lookup: CDR1 MDHEN, CDR2 SYDVKM. This CDR3 spans 16 amino acids. Sequencing used peripheral blood, obtained 28 days after the second AZD1222 dose. This receptor was identified in an adult who received the AZD1222 COVID-19 vaccine. This chain uses TRBV28 with TRBJ1-5; TRBD1 matches at 7 bases. Here the CDR3 DNA reads TGTGCCAGCAGTTCAGGACAGGAGAGAGGCAATCAGCCCCAGCATTTT. It codes for CASSSGQERGNQPQHF. Full variable domain (rest looked up from reference TRBV28 and TRBJ1-5): DVKVTQSSRYLVKRTGEKVFLECVQDMDHENMFWYRQDPGLGLRLIYFSYDVKMKEKGDIPEGYSVSREKKERFSLILESASTNQTSMYLCASSSGQERGNQPQHFGDGTRLSIL.